This TCR beta chain appears in the sequencing data of a study of cytomegalovirus exposure and HLA in healthy donors. Overall study: Caucasian-associated ancestry cluster membership applied to around 80% of around 400 genotyped donors.

The primer mix had 60 Vbeta and 13 Jbeta primers. Profiled with immunoSEQ multiplex PCR; TCRdb holds only in-frame clones, not every one. This table has about 180,000 clones, roughly 76% appearing once. Germline lookup yields CDR1 SGHRS and CDR2 YFSETQ. Trimming at V came to 5 bases and at J to 6 bases, leaving 7 bases not matched to a gene. The CDR3 sequence is 14 residues long. Study-wide findings and caveats: There was a cluster of highly shared sequence variants that was likely a sequencing artifact. Near-uniform donor sequencing depth was presumed by presence/absence analyses.

This clone was picked up one time. What it binds is not known. This chain uses TRBV5-1 with TRBJ1-2, with TRBD1 identical over 10 bases. The source of this sequence is a young woman in good health and CMV-seropositive. Specimen: PBMCs. CDR3 loop: CASRTSGTGDGYTF. CDR3 bases: TGCGCCAGCAGAACCTCCGGGACAGGGGATGGCTACACCTTC.